Each of the 20 T cell receptor beta chains below was sequenced from the same sample in a study of identical twins. TCRdb passed the 5' RACE reads through MiXCR, listing each CDR3 protein once. The profile shows approximately 600,000 distinct CDR3 sequences, around 7.4% of them singletons. This sample also belongs to another study, concerning yellow fever vaccine responses in identical twins.

Sequencing was done on a sample of PBMCs. These receptors all come from a woman aged 18-29 years in good health.

As for this clonotype: With a much larger clone just one base away, this may be a read error. The rearrangement links TRBV12-3 or TRBV12-4 to TRBJ2-2; 10 nucleotides line up with TRBD2. The CDR3 is 17 residues long. The CDR3 spells CACSTLSGGRNTGELFF. In DNA form, the CDR3 reads TGTGCCTGCAGTACTCTTAGCGGGGGGCGGAACACCGGGGAGCTGTTTTTT.

This clonotype was recorded a few times. This chain uses TRBV6-1 with TRBJ2-7; D may be TRBD1 (6 bases). This CDR3 spans 13 amino acids. Germline V CDR1 and CDR2: MNHNS, SASEGT. Between the trimmed V and J ends, which lost 5 bases and 4 bases, there was a span of 12 bases. CDR3 in amino acids: CASSPRDNYEQYV. Here the CDR3 DNA reads TGTGCCAGCAGTCCCCGGGACAATTACGAGCAGTACGTC.

The table lists this clonotype with a few counts. The V gene is TRBV20-1, the J gene TRBJ2-3; possible D gene TRBD2, 5 bases. This CDR3 contains 13 residues. Germline V gene data show CDR1 as DFQATT and CDR2 as SNEGSKA (reference sequence). V lost 0 bases to trimming and J lost 5 bases, with 9 bases between them. The CDR3 is CSARDYEGDTQYF. The CDR3 DNA is TGCAGTGCTAGAGATTATGAGGGAGATACGCAGTATTTT.

This chain uses TRBV10-3 with TRBJ2-7; no clear D gene. The germline V gene has CDR1 ENHRY and CDR2 SYGVKD. Trimming cost V 2 bases and J 2 bases, with 10 bases left between them. This CDR3 has 14 residues. The CDR3 DNA is TGTGCCATCAGTGAGGATGGTCACACCTACGAGCAGTACGTC. It codes for CAISEDGHTYEQYV.

This clonotype occurred a few times. J is TRBJ1-5 and V is TRBV7-2; no clear D. Between the trimmed V and J ends, which lost 1 base and 7 bases, there was a span of 8 bases. CDR1 is SGHTA, CDR2 FQGNSA, per germline. This CDR3 has 13 residues. Here the CDR3 reads CASSLVPRQPQHF. CDR3 nucleotides: TGTGCCAGCAGCTTAGTTCCTAGACAGCCCCAGCATTTT. Filled out from reference TRBV7-2 and TRBJ1-5, the complete variable domain reads GAGVSQSPSNKVTEKGKDVELRCDPISGHTALYWYRQSLGQGLEFLIYFQGNSAPDKSGLPSDRFSAERTGGSVSTLTIQRTQQEDSAVYLCASSLVPRQPQHFGDGTRLSIL.

Only a few counts were recorded for this clonotype. The chain is built from TRBV10-3 and TRBJ2-7; 11 bases align to TRBD1. Germline trimming cut 3 bases from V and 2 bases from J; bases unmatched to any gene: 6. The CDR3 has 16 residues. CDR1 ENHRY and CDR2 SYGVKD come from the germline V gene. The CDR3 DNA sequence: TGTGCCATCAGTGACCCGGGACAGGGGGTTCCCTACGAGCAGTACGTC. The encoded protein is CAISDPGQGVPYEQYV.

In its sample, this clonotype was seen a few times. The rearrangement joins TRBV7-9 to TRBJ2-5; unclear D gene. The germline gives CDR1 SEHNR, CDR2 FQNEAQ (reference sequence). This CDR3 is built from 15 residues. V lost 2 bases to trimming and J lost 2 bases, with 12 bases between them. CDR3: CASSLLSEIQETQYF. The CDR3 DNA is TGTGCCAGCAGCTTACTATCAGAAATTCAAGAGACCCAGTACTTC. The whole variable domain, remainder taken from reference TRBV7-9 and TRBJ2-5, is DTGVSQNPRHKITKRGQNVTFRCDPISEHNRLYWYRQTLGQGPEFLTYFQNEAQLEKSRLLSDRFSAERPKGSFSTLEIQRTEQGDSAMYLCASSLLSEIQETQYFGPGTRLLVL.

The sample holds a few counts of this clonotype. The chain employs TRBV20-1 and TRBJ2-7, with 9 bases lining up with TRBD2. Germline-derived CDR1 and CDR2 are DFQATT and SNEGSKA (reference sequence). CDR3 length: 14 residues. Trimming cost V 6 bases and J 7 bases; bases outside gene matches: 13. CDR3 loop: CSAQRAGGPREQYF. CDR3 bases: TGCAGTGCCCAGCGGGCGGGAGGGCCGAGAGAGCAGTACTTC.

This clonotype was seen many times. V usage is TRBV27 and J usage is TRBJ2-7; D not certain. Trimming left V 3 bases short and J 0 bases short, with 6 bases between. There are 13 residues in the CDR3. Germline V gene data show CDR1 as MNHEY and CDR2 as SMNVEV (reference sequence). The CDR3 spells CASSLGRSYEQYV. CDR3 nucleotide sequence: TGTGCCAGCAGTTTGGGCCGCTCCTACGAGCAGTACGTC.

The chain has TRBV4-1 and TRBJ2-7; 11 bases fit TRBD1. CDR1 MGHRA and CDR2 YSYEKL come from the germline V gene. The CDR3 runs 15 residues. V lost 3 bases, J lost 5 bases, and 6 bases stayed unmatched. The CDR3 sequence is CASSQADRGPDEQYF. CDR3 DNA: TGCGCCAGCAGCCAGGCGGACAGGGGGCCGGACGAGCAGTACTTC.

The sample holds a few counts of this clonotype. The rearrangement uses TRBV28 and TRBJ2-3; D may be TRBD1 or TRBD2 (5 bases each). V was shortened by 3 bases and J by 2 bases, with 15 bases between the two germline ends. The CDR3 contains 16 residues. CDR1 MDHEN and CDR2 SYDVKM come from the germline V gene. This chain's CDR3 is CASSFWGSSPTDTQYF. The CDR3 DNA is TGTGCCAGCAGTTTTTGGGGGTCGTCACCCACAGATACGCAGTATTTT. Looking up the rest from reference TRBV28 and TRBJ2-3 gives the full variable domain: DVKVTQSSRYLVKRTGEKVFLECVQDMDHENMFWYRQDPGLGLRLIYFSYDVKMKEKGDIPEGYSVSREKKERFSLILESASTNQTSMYLCASSFWGSSPTDTQYFGPGTRLTVL.

Many counts were recorded for this clonotype. The chain recombines TRBV20-1 with TRBJ2-7; 11 bases map to TRBD2. Germline V CDR1 and CDR2: DFQATT, SNEGSKA (reference sequence). V was clipped by 7 bases and J by 5 bases; unmatched bases: 4. The CDR3 is made up of 12 amino acids. CDR3 amino acids: CSETSGIHEQYF. The CDR3 bases are TGCAGTGAGACTAGCGGGATCCACGAGCAGTACTTC.

This clonotype occurred many times. V and J are TRBV10-3 and TRBJ2-7, with a possible D match to TRBD2 (6 bases). With 5 bases removed from V and 0 bases from J, the gap between germline ends came to 17 bases. Germline CDR1 ENHRY, CDR2 SYGVKD. CDR3 length: 16 amino acids. CDR3 protein: CAISRLGRGSSYEQYF. In DNA form, the CDR3 reads TGTGCCATCAGTCGGTTAGGGCGGGGTAGCTCCTACGAGCAGTACTTC.

This clonotype was detected many times. The chain uses TRBV4-1 and TRBJ1-2; D unclear. Trimming cost V 1 base and J 5 bases, with 8 bases left between them. Germline CDR1 MGHRA, CDR2 YSYEKL. The CDR3 loop spans 13 amino acids. CDR3 nucleotide sequence: TGCGCCAGCAGCCAAGTTCTGGCTTATGGCTACACCTTC. Translating gives CASSQVLAYGYTF.

The V and J genes are TRBV28 and TRBJ1-5; TRBD1 might be the D (5 bases). V was cut by 3 bases and J by 5 bases, with 14 bases left in between. Germline lookup yields CDR1 MDHEN and CDR2 SYDVKM. The CDR3 sequence is 15 residues long. The CDR3 spells CASSFRGTVDQPQHF. Written as DNA, the CDR3 is TGTGCCAGCAGTTTCCGTGGGACGGTGGATCAGCCCCAGCATTTT.

Notes on this clonotype: Relative to the germline gene, one junction end is altered; a read error may explain this. The chain has TRBV10-3 and TRBJ1-3; TRBD1 matches 7 bases. The CDR3 runs to 15 residues. Germline V CDR1 and CDR2: ENHRY, SYGVKD. This CDR3 is CAISDTGAPGYTIYF. The CDR3 DNA reads as TGTGCCATCAGTGACACAGGGGCCCCTGGATACACCATATATTTT.

CDR3 coding DNA: TGTGCCAGCAGCCCCGTCCCGCTGCTCTCTGGGGCCAACGTCCTGACTTTC. Protein: CASSPVPLLSGANVLTF. The chain carries TRBV4-2 and TRBJ2-6; D not resolved. The CDR3 length is 17 residues. Trimming took off 4 bases at V and 0 bases at J, with 13 bases between the two ends. Germline values: CDR1 LGHNA, CDR2 YNFKEQ.

The chain joins TRBV12-3 or TRBV12-4 to TRBJ2-5; 14 bases fit TRBD2. CDR3 length: 16 residues. Trimming cost V 4 bases and J 6 bases; bases outside gene matches: 7. CDR3 region: CASSSSGTSGSKTQYF. CDR3 nucleotide sequence: TGTGCCAGCAGTTCCTCCGGGACTAGCGGGAGTAAGACCCAGTACTTC.

The genes are TRBV20-1 and TRBJ2-5; 7 nucleotides align to TRBD2. The CDR3 sequence is 15 residues long. Germline CDR1 is DFQATT and CDR2 is SNEGSKA (reference sequence). With V trimmed by 0 bases and J by 7 bases, 11 bases remained unmatched. The CDR3 protein is CSARENGRLRGTQYF. The CDR3 DNA sequence: TGCAGTGCTAGAGAGAACGGGAGGCTTCGGGGGACCCAGTACTTC.

This clonotype turned up a few times. V gene TRBV29-1 combines with J gene TRBJ1-1; TRBD1 aligns across 7 bases. CDR3 length: 12 amino acids. V was pared by 3 bases and J by 3 bases, with 1 base of the junction left unmatched. Germline CDR1 and CDR2: SQVTM and ANQGSEA. CDR3 coding DNA: TGCAGCGTTGATACAGGGGACACTGAAGCTTTCTTT. Its protein product is CSVDTGDTEAFF.